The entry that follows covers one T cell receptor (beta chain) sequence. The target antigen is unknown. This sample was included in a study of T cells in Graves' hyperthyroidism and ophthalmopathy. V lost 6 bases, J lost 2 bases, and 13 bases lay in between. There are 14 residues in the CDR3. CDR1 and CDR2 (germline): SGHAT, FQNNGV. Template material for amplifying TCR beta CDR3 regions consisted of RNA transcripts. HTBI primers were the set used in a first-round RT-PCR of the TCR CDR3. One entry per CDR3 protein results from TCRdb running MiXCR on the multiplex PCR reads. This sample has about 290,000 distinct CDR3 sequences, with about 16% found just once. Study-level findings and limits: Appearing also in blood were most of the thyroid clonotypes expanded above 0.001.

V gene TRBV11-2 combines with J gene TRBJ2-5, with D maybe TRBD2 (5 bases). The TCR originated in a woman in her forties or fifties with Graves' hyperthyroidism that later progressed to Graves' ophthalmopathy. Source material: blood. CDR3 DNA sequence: TGTGCCAGCAGGATTCCAGGAGGTCAAGAGACCCAGTACTTC. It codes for CASRIPGGQETQYF.